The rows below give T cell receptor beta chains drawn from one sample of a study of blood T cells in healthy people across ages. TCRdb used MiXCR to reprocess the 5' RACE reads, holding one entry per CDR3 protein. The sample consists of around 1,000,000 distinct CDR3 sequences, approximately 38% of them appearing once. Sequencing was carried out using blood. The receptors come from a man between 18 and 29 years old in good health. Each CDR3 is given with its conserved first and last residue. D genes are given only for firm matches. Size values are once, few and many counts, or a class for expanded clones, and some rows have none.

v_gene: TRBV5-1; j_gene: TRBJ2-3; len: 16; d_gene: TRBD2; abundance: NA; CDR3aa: CASSSQPSGGTDTQYF; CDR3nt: TGCGCCAGCAGCTCCCAACCCAGCGGGGGGACAGATACGCAGTATTTT
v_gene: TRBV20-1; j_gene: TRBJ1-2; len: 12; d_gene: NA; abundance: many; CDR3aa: CSARTSIYGYTF; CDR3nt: TGCAGTGCTAGAACGTCTATATATGGCTACACCTTC
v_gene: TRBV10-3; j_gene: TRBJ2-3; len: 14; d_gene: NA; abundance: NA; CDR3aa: CAISESYGSDTQYF; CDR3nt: TGTGCCATCAGTGAGTCTTACGGGTCAGATACGCAGTATTTT
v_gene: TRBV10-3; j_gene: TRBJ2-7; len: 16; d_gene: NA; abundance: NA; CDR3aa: CAISELGQASSYEQYF; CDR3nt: TGTGCCATCAGTGAGTTAGGGCAGGCCAGCTCCTACGAGCAGTACTTC
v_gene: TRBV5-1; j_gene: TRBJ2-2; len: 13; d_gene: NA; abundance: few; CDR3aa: CASSLDHPGELFF; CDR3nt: TGCGCCAGCAGCTTGGACCACCCCGGGGAGCTGTTTTTT
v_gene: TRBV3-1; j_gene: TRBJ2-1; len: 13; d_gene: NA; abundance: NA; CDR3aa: CASSQASAKEQFF; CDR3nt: TGTGCCAGCAGTCAAGCTAGCGCTAAGGAGCAGTTCTTC
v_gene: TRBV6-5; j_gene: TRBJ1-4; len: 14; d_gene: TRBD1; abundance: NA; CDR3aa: CASRTSTGFEKLFF; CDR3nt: TGTGCCAGCCGGACTTCGACAGGGTTCGAAAAACTGTTTTTT
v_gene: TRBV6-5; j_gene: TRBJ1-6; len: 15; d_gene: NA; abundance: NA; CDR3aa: CASSYGQGAKSPLHF; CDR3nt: TGTGCCAGCAGTTACGGTCAGGGCGCCAAGTCACCCCTCCACTTT
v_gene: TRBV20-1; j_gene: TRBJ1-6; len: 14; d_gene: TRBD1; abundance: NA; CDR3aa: CSAETQGAFKPPHF; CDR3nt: TGCAGTGCCGAGACTCAGGGGGCCTTTAAGCCCCCCCACTTT
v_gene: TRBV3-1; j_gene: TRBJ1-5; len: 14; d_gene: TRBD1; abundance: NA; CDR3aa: CASSDRDRNQPQHF; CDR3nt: TGTGCCAGCAGCGATAGGGACAGGAATCAGCCCCAGCATTTT
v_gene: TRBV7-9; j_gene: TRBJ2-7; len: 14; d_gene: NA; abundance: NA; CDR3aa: CASSPSGLFYEQYF; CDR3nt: TGTGCCAGCAGTCCAAGCGGTTTGTTCTACGAGCAGTACTTC
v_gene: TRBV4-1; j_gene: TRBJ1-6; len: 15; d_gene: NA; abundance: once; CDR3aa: CASSQEGNYDSPLHF; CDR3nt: TGCGCCAGCAGCCAAGAGGGGAACTATGATTCACCCCTCCACTTT
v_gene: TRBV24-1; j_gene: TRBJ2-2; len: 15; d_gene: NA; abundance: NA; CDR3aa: CATSDLQGDTGELFF; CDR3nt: TGTGCCACCAGTGATTTACAGGGAGACACCGGGGAGCTGTTTTTT
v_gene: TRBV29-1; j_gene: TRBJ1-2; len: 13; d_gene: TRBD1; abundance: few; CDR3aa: CSVEPDRGHGYTF; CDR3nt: TGCAGCGTTGAACCGGACAGGGGGCATGGCTACACCTTC
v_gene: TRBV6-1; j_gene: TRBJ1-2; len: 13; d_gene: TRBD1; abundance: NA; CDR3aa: CASSERTGDGYTF; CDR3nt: TGTGCCAGCAGTGAAAGGACAGGAGATGGCTACACCTTC
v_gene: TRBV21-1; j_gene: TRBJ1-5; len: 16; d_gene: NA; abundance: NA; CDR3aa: CASIGTGDFSNQPQHF; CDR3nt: TGTGCCAGCATTGGGACAGGGGACTTTAGCAATCAGCCCCAGCATTTT
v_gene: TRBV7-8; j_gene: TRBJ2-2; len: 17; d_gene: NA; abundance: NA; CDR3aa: CASSSRRGATRTGELFF; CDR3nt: TGTGCCAGCAGTTCCCGAAGGGGGGCCACGAGGACCGGGGAGCTGTTTTTT
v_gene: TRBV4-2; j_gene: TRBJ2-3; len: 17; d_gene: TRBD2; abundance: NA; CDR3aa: CASSQDSWAGGTDTQYF; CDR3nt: TGTGCCAGCAGCCAAGATTCTTGGGCGGGGGGCACAGATACGCAGTATTTT